The present TCR beta chain was sequenced within a study of shared clonotypes between healthy human individuals. Concerning this clone itself: Antigen specificity is unknown.

The assay was carried out at the deep level. TCRdb keeps only in-frame clones here, not all; method: immunoSEQ multiplex PCR. The data contain about 600,000 clones, 95% to 96% of them singletons. Naive CD8 populations comprised CD45RO-negative cells positively selected for CCR7, excluding terminally differentiated effector memory CD45RA+ cells. All of the donors resided in Nashville, Tennessee, and each was a Caucasian adult. The germline gives CDR1 LNHDA, CDR2 SQIVND (reference sequence). This CDR3 has 18 residues. V gave up 7 bases and J gave up 2 bases, with 24 bases separating them. Overall study results and limits: Even with large depth, rarefaction showed that sorted-subset sequencing was incomplete. Shared across several donors were 4% to 5% of the naive CD4 clonotypes.

The receptor was derived from a woman in her 30s in good health. Sequenced: naive CD8+ T cells sorted from blood. The chain uses TRBV19 and TRBJ1-5, with D possibly TRBD1 on 5 matching bases. DNA for the CDR3: TGTGCCAGTAACGCCCCGGCAGGGTGGGATGAGGGCAATCAGCCCCAGCATTTT. It yields the protein CASNAPAGWDEGNQPQHF.